This TCR beta chain was identified during a study of OX40 agonist ivuxolimab in advanced cancers. Study-level background: Aged roughly 23 to 85 with a mean of 60 years, they were roughly 83% male. Eligibility admitted prior anti-PD-1, anti-PD-L1 or anti-CTLA-4 therapy; 40% had some. Findings and caveats of the study: Low normalized T-cell clonal expansion was also seen in some nonresponders.

Profiling relied on immunoSEQ multiplex PCR, and the TCRdb table lists in-frame clones only, not all of them. In the table there are about 83,000 clones, about 90% of which are singletons. Regarding this clone: Its antigen is not known.

The origin of this receptor is an adult with an advanced solid tumor such as melanoma, head and neck, liver or kidney cancer. The sequencing used CD4+ or CD8+ T cells sorted from blood, collected in a trial of the OX40 agonist ivuxolimab.

CDR3 coding DNA: TGTGCCAGCAGCCAATCCCGGACAGGGGATCAGCCCCAGCATTTT. This gives the protein CASSQSRTGDQPQHF. This sequence joins TRBV4-2 and TRBJ1-5; TRBD1 agrees at 9 bases. The J segment lost 5 bases and the V segment lost 2 bases, leaving 4 bases of the junction unmatched. The CDR3 runs to 15 residues. Germline V gene data show CDR1 as LGHNA and CDR2 as YNFKEQ.